The 22 T cell receptor beta chains listed next were all sequenced from one sample in a study of identical twins (dated by TCRdb to 2016 to 2018). Library construction relied on 5' RACE. Sequencing was carried out with an Illumina HiSeq 2000. TCRdb cleaned the public reads at Q25 with fastp, built clones with MiXCR and kept in-frame beta chains. All rows with the same CDR3 protein become a single entry with the most common DNA and genes. This sample gives more than 200,000 distinct CDR3 sequences in total; over 12% of them show up just once. The ten largest make up 8.8% of the sample. Sequences were obtained from memory (CD45RO+) T cells sorted from blood. The cell subset or site label, read with the paper, signifies: CD45RO+ enriched T cells. Receptor source: a woman under 30 in good health.

This sequence joins TRBV5-1 and TRBJ2-1, with D possibly TRBD1 on 6 matching bases. V was trimmed by 5 bases and J by 1 base, leaving 13 bases between them. Looked up from germline, CDR1 is SGHRS and CDR2 is YFSETQ. This CDR3 is 15 amino acids long. The CDR3 is CASSPGRGSYNEQFF. The CDR3 DNA follows: TGCGCCAGCAGTCCCGGCAGGGGTTCCTACAATGAGCAGTTCTTC.

The V and J genes are TRBV6-1 and TRBJ2-5; 11 bases agree with TRBD1. Germline V lookup: CDR1 MNHNS, CDR2 SASEGT. With V trimmed by 7 bases and J by 5 bases, 9 bases remained unmatched. The CDR3 sequence is 15 residues long. DNA for the CDR3: TGTGCCAGCACCGCCGGGACAGGGGGTCCGGAGACCCAGTACTTC. Protein product: CASTAGTGGPETQYF.

This clonotype has a count of ten or more. The chain recombines TRBV20-1 with TRBJ2-2, with no clear D. The V end lost 6 bases, the J end lost 3 bases, and 11 bases lay between the germline ends. The CDR3 covers 13 residues. The germline V gene encodes CDR1 DFQATT and CDR2 SNEGSKA (reference sequence). CDR3 nucleotide sequence: TGCAGTGCCCCGAGGTTAGACACCGGGGAGCTGTTTTTT. Its protein is CSAPRLDTGELFF.

The CDR3 reads CATSRELVGYGYTF. The CDR3 DNA reads as TGTGCCACCAGCAGAGAGTTGGTCGGTTATGGCTACACCTTC. V and J are TRBV15 and TRBJ1-2, with D hard to call. Germline assignment: CDR1 LNHNV and CDR2 YYDKDF (reference sequence). The CDR3 consists of 14 residues. Trimming pared 0 bases from V and 5 bases from J, leaving 10 bases between.

The chain has TRBV27 and TRBJ2-3; 14 bases match TRBD2. CDR1 MNHEY and CDR2 SMNVEV come from the germline V gene (reference sequence). The ends lost 2 bases at V and 7 bases at J; junction bases unmatched: 8. This CDR3 spans 17 amino acids. The CDR3 DNA sequence: TGTGCCAGCAGTTTACCCGTGACTAGCGGGAGGGCGCATACGCAGTATTTT. Encoded protein: CASSLPVTSGRAHTQYF.

The chain is built from TRBV11-2 and TRBJ1-1; 9 nucleotides align to TRBD1. The CDR3 covers 16 residues. The J segment lost 3 bases and the V segment lost 5 bases, leaving 10 bases of the junction unmatched. The germline V gene encodes CDR1 SGHAT and CDR2 FQNNGV. The CDR3 DNA is TGTGCCAGCAGCCTCGGGACAGGGAGGTTTGACACTGAAGCTTTCTTT. Translating gives CASSLGTGRFDTEAFF.

The table lists this clonotype with a few counts. The V gene is TRBV6-5, the J gene TRBJ2-5; perhaps TRBD2 as D (5 bases). This CDR3 spans 15 amino acids. The V gene's germline CDR1 is MNHEY and CDR2 SVGAGI. Trimming stripped 2 bases from V and 6 bases from J, with 16 bases between. The CDR3 DNA reads as TGTGCCAGCAGTTACACGAGCAGAGGGTCCAAGACCCAGTACTTC. Translation gives CASSYTSRGSKTQYF.

This clonotype appeared a few times. The V gene is TRBV11-2, the J gene TRBJ2-3; TRBD2 matches at 8 bases. The germline gives CDR1 SGHAT, CDR2 FQNNGV. V trimming: 1 base; J trimming: 2 bases; junction bases outside the gene matches: 5. CDR3 length: 16 residues. The CDR3 spells CASSLGGSGATDTQYF. CDR3 DNA: TGTGCCAGCAGCTTAGGAGGTAGCGGGGCCACAGATACGCAGTATTTT.

The CDR3 reads CASSYGHRGYGYTF. The CDR3 DNA follows: TGTGCCAGCAGTTACGGCCACAGGGGATATGGCTACACCTTC. The genes are TRBV6-5 and TRBJ1-2; 7 bases are shared with TRBD1. Germline CDR1 MNHEY, CDR2 SVGAGI. Trimming cost V 2 bases and J 5 bases; bases outside gene matches: 5. The CDR3 is 14 residues long.

The chain employs TRBV5-1 and TRBJ2-5, with 7 bases matching TRBD2. CDR1 and CDR2 (germline): SGHRS, YFSETQ. The CDR3 has 14 amino acids. V trimming: 4 bases; J trimming: 4 bases; junction bases outside the gene matches: 7. In nucleotides, the CDR3 is TGCGCCAGCAGCGGCGGACTAGTTGGAGAGACCCAGTACTTC. It is translated as CASSGGLVGETQYF.

A note on this clonotype: A read error may account for a junction end that differs from germline. The rearrangement joins TRBV7-7 to TRBJ2-1, with D maybe TRBD2 (5 bases). Germline V lookup: CDR1 SSHAT, CDR2 FNYEAQ (reference sequence). The CDR3 covers 13 residues. The CDR3 region is CASSLARGDEQFF. CDR3 bases: TGTGCTAGCAGCTTAGCCCGGGGAGATGAGCAGTTCTTC.

The V and J genes are TRBV18 and TRBJ2-1, with D uncertain. The CDR3 runs to 14 residues. Deletions cut 3 bases from V and 4 bases from J, with 10 bases between. CDR1 KGHSH and CDR2 LQKENI come from the germline V gene. The CDR3 is CASSPPSVYNEQFF. The CDR3 region has the DNA TGTGCCAGCTCACCTCCATCGGTGTACAATGAGCAGTTCTTC.

The V call is TRBV20-1, the J call TRBJ2-7; possibly TRBD1 or TRBD2 for D (5 bases each). The CDR3 sequence is 14 residues long. V gave up 7 bases and J gave up 2 bases, with 18 bases separating them. Per the germline V gene, CDR1 is DFQATT and CDR2 is SNEGSKA (reference sequence). CDR3 DNA sequence: TGCAGTGGGGGGACCTCCCTGAATACCTACGAGCAGTACTTC. It codes for CSGGTSLNTYEQYF.

This clonotype was recorded a few times. The gene calls are TRBV20-1 and TRBJ2-2; 8 positions match TRBD2. The CDR3 extends over 14 amino acids. The germline V gene encodes CDR1 DFQATT and CDR2 SNEGSKA (reference sequence). Germline trimming cut 8 bases from V and 4 bases from J; bases unmatched to any gene: 9. DNA for the CDR3: TGCAGTACGCATACTAGCGGACGCACCGGGGAGCTGTTTTTT. Translated, it gives CSTHTSGRTGELFF.

The rearrangement joins TRBV20-1 to TRBJ2-3; D not certain. The CDR3 is 17 residues long. Germline assignment: CDR1 DFQATT and CDR2 SNEGSKA (reference sequence). Trimming left V 3 bases short and J 3 bases short, with 22 bases between. The CDR3: CSASLLGMHSRTDTQYF. The DNA of the CDR3 is TGCAGTGCTAGTCTGTTGGGGATGCACTCTAGGACAGATACGCAGTATTTT.

The chain employs TRBV30 and TRBJ2-3, with D uncertain. The germline CDR1 and CDR2 sequences are GTSNPN and SVGIG (reference sequence). V gave up 1 base and J gave up 10 bases, with 12 bases separating them. The CDR3 has 12 amino acids. The chain's CDR3 is CAWSALESAQYF. The CDR3 coding sequence is TGTGCCTGGAGTGCCCTAGAGTCTGCGCAGTATTTT.

This clonotype was found a few times. The genes are TRBV9 and TRBJ2-5; D assignment may be TRBD1 or TRBD2 (5 bases each). Per germline, CDR1 SGDLS and CDR2 YYNGEE. There are 14 residues in the CDR3. The V gene lost 4 bases and the J gene lost 5 bases, with 15 bases spanning the gap. DNA for the CDR3: TGTGCCAGCAGCCAATCTGGGGGAGTTGAGACCCAGTACTTC. Translating it yields CASSQSGGVETQYF.

There are many counts of this clonotype. The gene calls are TRBV12-3 or TRBV12-4 and TRBJ2-7; D remains unclear. This CDR3 spans 13 amino acids. With 6 bases removed from V and 2 bases from J, the gap between germline ends came to 11 bases. In DNA form, the CDR3 reads TGTGCCAGCAGCCCCCCCGGGCCCTACGAGCAGTACTTC. Its protein is CASSPPGPYEQYF.

Concerning this clonotype: A single base separates this from a much larger clone, so it may be a read error. V gene TRBV3-1 combines with J gene TRBJ2-3; possibly TRBD1 for D (5 bases). The V gene's germline CDR1 is LGHDT and CDR2 YNNKEL (reference sequence). CDR3 length equals 15 residues. V was cut by 8 bases and J by 3 bases, with 18 bases left in between. CDR3 nucleotide sequence: TGTGCCAGCTACAGCGCAGGGCTCAGGACAGATACGCAGTATTTT. Its translation: CASYSAGLRTDTQYF.

V gene TRBV3-1 combines with J gene TRBJ1-1; 11 nucleotides agree with TRBD1. Germline V gene data show CDR1 as LGHDT and CDR2 as YNNKEL (reference sequence). The CDR3 has 15 amino acids. The ends lost 3 bases at V and 5 bases at J; junction bases unmatched: 5. CDR3 sequence reads: CASSHRTGGATEAFF. The CDR3 nucleotides are TGTGCCAGCAGCCACCGGACAGGGGGCGCGACTGAAGCTTTCTTT.

The rearrangement links TRBV5-1 to TRBJ1-4; D unresolved. Looked up from germline, CDR1 is SGHRS and CDR2 is YFSETQ. This CDR3 contains 16 residues. The V and J ends lost 4 bases and 0 bases respectively, with 13 bases between them. For the CDR3, the DNA is TGCGCCAGCAGCCGTGCACCAGGAACAACTAATGAAAAACTGTTTTTT. It specifies CASSRAPGTTNEKLFF.

This clonotype was seen only a few times. This chain connects TRBV6-2 or TRBV6-3 to TRBJ1-5; D not certain. Germline assignment: CDR1 MNHEY and CDR2 SVGEGT. V lost 2 bases, J lost 4 bases, and 9 bases lay in between. The CDR3 spans 14 residues. The CDR3 nucleotides read TGTGCCAGCAGTTACCCGGCAGAGAATCAGCCCCAGCATTTT. Translation: CASSYPAENQPQHF.